This record concerns one T cell receptor (beta chain) sequence. This record comes from a study of technical replicates of blood from four donors. The assay was immunoSEQ multiplex PCR, and TCRdb's table has in-frame clones only and misses some. The table includes about 70,000 clones, about 94% detected once. Germline-derived CDR1 and CDR2 are SEHNR and FQNEAQ (reference sequence). V dropped 6 bases and J dropped 8; count of bases not matched to a gene: 8. This CDR3 contains 14 residues. Sequences were obtained from T cells isolated from PBMCs. The clonotype originates from a human donor in good health. The chain carries TRBV7-9 and TRBJ2-1; 9 bases map to TRBD1. As DNA, the CDR3 is TGTGCCAGCAGTAAGGGGGACAGGGACGATGAGCAGTTCTTC. Protein product: CASSKGDRDDEQFF.